This T cell receptor beta chain was identified during a study of blood T cell repertoires in COVID-19. Background on the study: There were acute and convalescent COVID-19 samples, and they came from the United States, Italy and Spain. Sources were T cells, B-cell-depleted T cells, or PBMCs; the material itself was cDNA or gDNA.

Germline V lookup: CDR1 LNHDA, CDR2 SQIVND (reference sequence). V was shortened by 3 bases and J by 2 bases, with 14 bases between the two germline ends. The CDR3 runs 15 residues. Authors' methods: Reference gene primer amplification gave estimated nucleated cell counts. Here immunoSEQ multiplex PCR was the method, and the copy in TCRdb shows in-frame clones only, minus some. That table is the source of V, J and clone size, and D and trimming were worked out from the DNA. Here the sample spans around 54,000 clones, 90% being singletons. This clonotype was obtained from a human donor in a cohort sampled during active COVID-19. The genes are TRBV19 and TRBJ2-7; D unclear. The specimen sequenced was peripheral blood. The CDR3 DNA is TGTGCCAGTAGTATTGCCCGACAAAGCCCCTACGAGCAGTACTTC. Amino acids: CASSIARQSPYEQYF.